The present T cell receptor (beta chain) was sequenced within a study of Ad26.COV2.S vaccination and SARS-CoV-2 variants. Study conclusions and caveats: Vaccine and placebo recipients had similar non-spike TCR breadth.

The treatment was: roughly 19 received Ad26.COV2.S at low or high dose, single or two shots; roughly five received placebo; per-sample allocation not given. Repertoires come from day 63 after the first vaccine or placebo injection. At least ten counts were recorded for this clone. Its antigen remains unidentified. Repertoires were generated with immunoSEQ multiplex PCR, while TCRdb's copy carries only in-frame clones and drops some. The repertoire holds some 520,000 clones, with around 85% as singletons. Germline lookup yields CDR1 LNHDA and CDR2 SQIVND (reference sequence). This CDR3 region has 13 residues. Trimming shortened V by 5 bases and J by 4 bases, and 11 bases separated the two germline ends.

This specimen consisted of peripheral blood, obtained in a trial of Ad26.COV2.S vaccine versus placebo. The TCR comes from a person aged 18-65 years who received the Ad26.COV2.S COVID-19 vaccine or a placebo. The chain carries TRBV19 and TRBJ1-2; D is perhaps TRBD1 (5 bases). CDR3 protein: CASSSSGGYGYTF. The CDR3 DNA reads as TGTGCCAGTAGTTCCTCTGGGGGCTATGGCTACACCTTC. The full variable domain, in which reference TRBV19 and TRBJ1-2 provide the parts outside the CDR3, is DGGITQSPKYLFRKEGQNVTLSCEQNLNHDAMYWYRQDPGQGLRLIYYSQIVNDFQKGDIAEGYSVSREKKESFPLTVTSAQKNPTAFYLCASSSSGGYGYTFGSGTRLTVV.